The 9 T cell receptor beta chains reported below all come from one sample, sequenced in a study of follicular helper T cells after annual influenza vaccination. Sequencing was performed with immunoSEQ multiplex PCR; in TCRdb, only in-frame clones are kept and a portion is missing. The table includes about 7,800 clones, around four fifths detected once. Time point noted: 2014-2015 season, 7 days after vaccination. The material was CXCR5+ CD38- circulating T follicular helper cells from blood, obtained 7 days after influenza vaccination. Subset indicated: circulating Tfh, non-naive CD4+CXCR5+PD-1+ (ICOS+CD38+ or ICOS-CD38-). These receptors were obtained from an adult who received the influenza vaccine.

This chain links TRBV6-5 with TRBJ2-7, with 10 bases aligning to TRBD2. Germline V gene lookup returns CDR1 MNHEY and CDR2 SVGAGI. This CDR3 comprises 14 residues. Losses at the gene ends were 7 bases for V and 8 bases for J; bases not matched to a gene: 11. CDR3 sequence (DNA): TGTGCCAGCATAATTAGAAGCGGGGGGGCCCAGCAGTACTTC. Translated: CASIIRSGGAQQYF.

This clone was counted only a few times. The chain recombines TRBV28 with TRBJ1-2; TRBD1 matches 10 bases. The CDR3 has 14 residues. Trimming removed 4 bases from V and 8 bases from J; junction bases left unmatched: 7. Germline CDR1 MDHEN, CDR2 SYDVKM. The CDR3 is CASSSRGGQGGYTF. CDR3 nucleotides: TGTGCCAGCAGTTCCAGAGGGGGACAGGGGGGCTACACCTTC.

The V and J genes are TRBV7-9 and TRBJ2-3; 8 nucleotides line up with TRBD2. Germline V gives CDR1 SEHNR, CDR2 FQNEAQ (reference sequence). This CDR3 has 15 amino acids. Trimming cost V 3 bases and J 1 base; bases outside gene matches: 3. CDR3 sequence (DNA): TGTGCCAGCAGCTTGGGTAGCGGGGGCACAGATACGCAGTATTTT. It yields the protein CASSLGSGGTDTQYF.

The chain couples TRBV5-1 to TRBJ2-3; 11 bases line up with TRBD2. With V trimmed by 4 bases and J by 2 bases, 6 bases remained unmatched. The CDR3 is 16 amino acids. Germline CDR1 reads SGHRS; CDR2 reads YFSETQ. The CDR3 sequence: CASSTGLAANTDTQYF. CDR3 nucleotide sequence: TGCGCCAGCAGCACGGGACTAGCGGCGAACACAGATACGCAGTATTTT.

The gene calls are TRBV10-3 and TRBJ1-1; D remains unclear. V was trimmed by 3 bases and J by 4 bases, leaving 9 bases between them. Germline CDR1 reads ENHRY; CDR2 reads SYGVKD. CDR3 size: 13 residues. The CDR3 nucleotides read TGTGCCATCAGTGAATCGCCGGGCACTGAAGCTTTCTTT. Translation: CAISESPGTEAFF.

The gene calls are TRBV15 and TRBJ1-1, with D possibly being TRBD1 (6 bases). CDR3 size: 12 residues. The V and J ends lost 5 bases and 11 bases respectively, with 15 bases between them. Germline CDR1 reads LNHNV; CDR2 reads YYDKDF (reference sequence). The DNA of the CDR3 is TGTGCCACCAGCGGGGGGACACTATCCGCTTTCTTT. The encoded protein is CATSGGTLSAFF.

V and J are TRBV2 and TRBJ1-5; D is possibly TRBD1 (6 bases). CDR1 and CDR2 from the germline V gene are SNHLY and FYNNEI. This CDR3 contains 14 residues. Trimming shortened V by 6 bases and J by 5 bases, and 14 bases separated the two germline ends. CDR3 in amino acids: CASSGTYTHQPQHF. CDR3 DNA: TGTGCCAGCAGCGGGACATATACCCATCAGCCCCAGCATTTT.

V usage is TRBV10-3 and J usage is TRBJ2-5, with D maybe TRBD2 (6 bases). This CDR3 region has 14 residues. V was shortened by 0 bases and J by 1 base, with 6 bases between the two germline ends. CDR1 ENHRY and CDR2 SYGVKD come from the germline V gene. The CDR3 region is CAISESGLQETQYF. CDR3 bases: TGTGCCATCAGTGAGTCGGGACTCCAAGAGACCCAGTACTTC.

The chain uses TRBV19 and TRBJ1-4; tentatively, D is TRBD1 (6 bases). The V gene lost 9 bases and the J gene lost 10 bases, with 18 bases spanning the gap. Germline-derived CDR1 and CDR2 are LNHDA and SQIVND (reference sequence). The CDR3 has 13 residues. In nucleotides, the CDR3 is TGTGCCAGCCTGGACAGAGCAATTGGAAAACTGTTTTTT. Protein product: CASLDRAIGKLFF.